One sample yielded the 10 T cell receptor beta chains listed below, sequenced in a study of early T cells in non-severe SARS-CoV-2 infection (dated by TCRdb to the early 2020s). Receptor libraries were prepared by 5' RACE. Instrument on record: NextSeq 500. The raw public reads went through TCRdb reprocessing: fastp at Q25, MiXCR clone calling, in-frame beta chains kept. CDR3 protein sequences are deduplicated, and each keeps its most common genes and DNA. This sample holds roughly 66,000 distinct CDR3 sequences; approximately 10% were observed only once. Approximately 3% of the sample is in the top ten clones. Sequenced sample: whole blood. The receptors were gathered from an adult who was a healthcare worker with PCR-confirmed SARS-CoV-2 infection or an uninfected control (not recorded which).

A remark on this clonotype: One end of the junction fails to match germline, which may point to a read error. The CDR3 region is CASRPGQGDTEVFF. CDR3 nucleotide sequence: TGTGCCAGCAGGCCGGGACAGGGGGACACTGAAGTTTTCTTT. The chain combines TRBV6-5 with TRBJ1-1; 11 positions match TRBD1. Germline CDR1 reads MNHEY; CDR2 reads SVGAGI. The CDR3 consists of 14 residues.

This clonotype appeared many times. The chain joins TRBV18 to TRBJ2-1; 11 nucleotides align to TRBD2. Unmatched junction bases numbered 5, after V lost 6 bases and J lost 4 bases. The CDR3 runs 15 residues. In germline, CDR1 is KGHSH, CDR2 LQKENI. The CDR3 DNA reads TGTGCCAGCTCTCGAGGGACTAGCGGTTACAATGAGCAGTTCTTC. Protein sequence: CASSRGTSGYNEQFF.

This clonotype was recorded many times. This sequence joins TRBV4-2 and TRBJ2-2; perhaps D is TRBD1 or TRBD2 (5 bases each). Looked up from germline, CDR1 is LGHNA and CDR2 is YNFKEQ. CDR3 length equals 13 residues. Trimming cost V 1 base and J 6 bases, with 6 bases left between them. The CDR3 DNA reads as TGTGCCAGCAGCCAAGCGGGACCCGGGGAGCTGTTTTTT. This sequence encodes CASSQAGPGELFF.

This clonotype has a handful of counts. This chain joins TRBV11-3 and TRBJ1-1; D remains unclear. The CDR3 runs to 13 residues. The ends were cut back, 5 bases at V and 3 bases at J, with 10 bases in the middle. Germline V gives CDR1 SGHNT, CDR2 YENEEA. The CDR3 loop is CASSNTRYTEAFF. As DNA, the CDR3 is TGTGCCAGCAGCAATACGCGATACACTGAAGCTTTCTTT. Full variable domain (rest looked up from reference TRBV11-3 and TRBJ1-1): EAGVVQSPRYKIIEKKQPVAFWCNPISGHNTLYWYLQNLGQGPELLIRYENEEAVDDSQLPKDRFSAERLKGVDSTLKIQPAELGDSAVYLCASSNTRYTEAFFGQGTRLTVV.

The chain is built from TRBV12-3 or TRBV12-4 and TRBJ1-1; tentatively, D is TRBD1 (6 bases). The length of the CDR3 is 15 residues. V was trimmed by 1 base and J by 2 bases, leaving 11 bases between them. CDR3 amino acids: CASSLGAGANTEAFF. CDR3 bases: TGTGCCAGCAGTTTAGGGGCAGGGGCAAACACTGAAGCTTTCTTT.

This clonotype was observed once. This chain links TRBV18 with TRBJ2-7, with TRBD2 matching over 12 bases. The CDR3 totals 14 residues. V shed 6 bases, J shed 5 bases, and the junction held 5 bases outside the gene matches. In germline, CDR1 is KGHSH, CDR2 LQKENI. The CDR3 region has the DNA TGTGCCAGCTCGCCTACTAGCGGGAGGCACGAGCAGTACTTC. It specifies CASSPTSGRHEQYF.

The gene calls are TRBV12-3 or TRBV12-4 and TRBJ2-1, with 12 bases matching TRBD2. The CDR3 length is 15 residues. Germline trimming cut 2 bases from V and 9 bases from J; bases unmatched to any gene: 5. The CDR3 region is CASSLLLAGGFEQFF. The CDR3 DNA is TGTGCCAGCAGTTTACTCCTAGCGGGAGGGTTTGAGCAGTTCTTC.

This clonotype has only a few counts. CDR3 in DNA: TGCAGTGCTAGAGAGGACGGGAACACAGATACGCAGTATTTT. Encoded protein: CSAREDGNTDTQYF. V is TRBV20-1 and J is TRBJ2-3; TRBD2 is a possible D gene (5 bases). CDR3 length: 14 amino acids. The germline V gene has CDR1 DFQATT and CDR2 SNEGSKA (reference sequence). V was clipped by 0 bases and J by 2 bases, with 9 bases between them.

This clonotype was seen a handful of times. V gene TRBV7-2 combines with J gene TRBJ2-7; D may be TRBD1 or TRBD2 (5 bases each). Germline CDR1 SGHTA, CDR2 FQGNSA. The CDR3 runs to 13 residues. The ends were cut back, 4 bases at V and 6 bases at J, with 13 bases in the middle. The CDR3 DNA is TGTGCCAGCAGCTGGCACGACAGCGGCGAGCAGTACTTC. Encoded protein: CASSWHDSGEQYF.

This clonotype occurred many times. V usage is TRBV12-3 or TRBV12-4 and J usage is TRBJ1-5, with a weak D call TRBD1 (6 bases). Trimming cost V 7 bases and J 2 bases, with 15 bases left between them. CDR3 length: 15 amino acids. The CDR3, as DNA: TGTGCCAGCACCCTCAGGGGAATCGGCAATCAGCCCCAGCATTTT. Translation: CASTLRGIGNQPQHF.